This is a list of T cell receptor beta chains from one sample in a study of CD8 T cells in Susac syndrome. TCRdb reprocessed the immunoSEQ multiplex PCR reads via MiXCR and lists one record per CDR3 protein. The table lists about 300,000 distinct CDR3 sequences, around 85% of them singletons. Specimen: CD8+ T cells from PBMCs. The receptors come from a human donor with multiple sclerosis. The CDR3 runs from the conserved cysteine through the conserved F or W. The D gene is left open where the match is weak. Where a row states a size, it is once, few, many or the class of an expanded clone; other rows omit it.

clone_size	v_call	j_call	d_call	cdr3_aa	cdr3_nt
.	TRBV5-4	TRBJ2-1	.	CASSSLTRFNEQFF	TGTGCCAGCAGCTCATTGACTCGTTTCAATGAGCAGTTCTTC
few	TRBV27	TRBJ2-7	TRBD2	CASSYGTSGYEQYF	TGTGCCAGCAGTTATGGGACTAGCGGGTACGAGCAGTACTTC
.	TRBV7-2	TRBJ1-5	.	CASKGMDRGQPQHF	TGTGCCAGCAAGGGTATGGATAGAGGGCAGCCCCAGCATTTT
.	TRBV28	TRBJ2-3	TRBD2	CASTVLAGFSTDTQYF	TGTGCCAGCACAGTATTAGCGGGCTTTAGCACAGATACGCAGTATTTT
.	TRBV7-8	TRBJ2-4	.	CASSPTTTGQGIQYF	TGTGCCAGCAGCCCTACAACAACAGGGCAAGGCATTCAGTACTTC
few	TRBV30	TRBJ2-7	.	CAWSPVSYEQYF	TGTGCCTGGAGCCCGGTATCCTACGAGCAGTACTTC
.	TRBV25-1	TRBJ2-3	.	CASSSGSSTDTQYF	TGTGCCAGCAGTAGCGGATCTAGCACAGATACGCAGTATTTT
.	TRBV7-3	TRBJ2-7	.	CASSPLGGHEQYF	TGTGCCAGCAGCCCTCTGGGGGGCCACGAGCAGTACTTC
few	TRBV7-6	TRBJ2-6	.	CASSLWSSGANVLTF	TGTGCCAGCAGCTTATGGTCGTCTGGGGCCAACGTCCTGACTTTC
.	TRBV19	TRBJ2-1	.	CASSILYPNEQFF	TGTGCCAGTAGTATCCTCTATCCCAATGAGCAGTTCTTC
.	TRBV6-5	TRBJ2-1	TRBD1	CASSYTRTGLYNEQFF	TGTGCCAGCAGTTACACTAGGACAGGACTCTACAATGAGCAGTTCTTC
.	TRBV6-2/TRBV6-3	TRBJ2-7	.	CASSYSKARDRYEQYF	TGTGCCAGCAGTTACTCGAAAGCTAGGGATCGATACGAGCAGTACTTC
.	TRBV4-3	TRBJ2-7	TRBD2	CASSQERREDSYEQYF	TGCGCCAGCAGCCAAGAACGGCGGGAGGACTCCTACGAGCAGTACTTC
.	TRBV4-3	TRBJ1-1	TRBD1	CASSHARGGMTEAFF	TGCGCCAGCAGCCACGCTAGAGGGGGCATGACTGAAGCTTTCTTT
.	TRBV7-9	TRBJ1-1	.	CASSWDMNTEAFF	TGTGCCAGCAGCTGGGATATGAACACTGAAGCTTTCTTT
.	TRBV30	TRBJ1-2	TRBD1	CAWSGDSNMGYGYTF	TGTGCCTGGAGTGGGGACAGTAACATGGGATATGGCTACACCTTC
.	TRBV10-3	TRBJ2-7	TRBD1	CAISEPGTGLYEQYF	TGTGCCATCAGTGAGCCGGGGACAGGGCTCTACGAGCAGTACTTC
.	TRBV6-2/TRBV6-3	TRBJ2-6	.	CASVGTLFSGANVLTF	TGTGCCAGCGTGGGGACACTTTTCTCTGGGGCCAACGTCCTGACTTTC
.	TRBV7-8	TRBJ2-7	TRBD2	CASSSRSGSWYEQYF	TGTGCCAGCAGCTCTCGTAGCGGGAGTTGGTACGAGCAGTACTTC
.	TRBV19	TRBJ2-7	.	CASSIGDSSSYEQYF	TGTGCCAGTAGTATTGGTGACAGTAGCTCCTACGAGCAGTACTTC
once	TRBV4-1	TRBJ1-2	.	CASSHPVGGGYTF	TGCGCCAGCAGCCATCCCGTTGGGGGAGGCTACACCTTC
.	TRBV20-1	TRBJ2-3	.	CSAIWSGPSTDTQYF	TGCAGTGCTATCTGGAGCGGGCCCAGCACAGATACGCAGTATTTT
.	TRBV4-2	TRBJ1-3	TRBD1	CASSQGQGSSGNTIYF	TGTGCCAGCAGCCAAGGACAGGGGTCCTCTGGAAACACCATATATTTT
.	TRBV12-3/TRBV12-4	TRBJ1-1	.	CASTKGGGPNTEAFF	TGTGCCAGCACCAAAGGGGGGGGCCCGAACACTGAAGCTTTCTTT
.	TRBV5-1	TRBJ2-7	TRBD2	CASSLKPGLAVYEQYF	TGCGCCAGCAGCTTGAAACCGGGACTAGCTGTGTACGAGCAGTACTTC
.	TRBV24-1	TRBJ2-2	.	CATSDPGASTGELFF	TGTGCCACCAGTGACCCGGGGGCGAGCACCGGGGAGCTGTTTTTT
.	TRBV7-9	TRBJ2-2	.	CASSLLVARELFF	TGTGCCAGCAGCTTATTAGTAGCAAGGGAGCTGTTTTTT
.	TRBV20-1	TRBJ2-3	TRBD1	CSARAYINTGGPTDTQYF	TGCAGTGCTAGAGCCTACATAAATACAGGGGGTCCCACAGATACGCAGTATTTT
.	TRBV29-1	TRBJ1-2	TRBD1	CSVDRESLNYGYTF	TGCAGCGTCGACAGGGAGTCCCTTAACTATGGCTACACCTTC
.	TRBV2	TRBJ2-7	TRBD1	CASSYRDSGYEQYF	TGTGCCAGCAGTTACCGGGACAGTGGCTACGAGCAGTACTTC
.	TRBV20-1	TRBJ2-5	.	CSARVRGDPQETQYF	TGCAGTGCTAGAGTTAGGGGGGACCCACAAGAGACCCAGTACTTC
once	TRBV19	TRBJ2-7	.	CASSINRDAYEQYF	TGTGCCAGTAGTATTAACAGGGACGCCTACGAGCAGTACTTC
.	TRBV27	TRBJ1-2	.	CASSPFDPNYGYTF	TGTGCCAGCAGTCCCTTTGACCCCAACTATGGCTACACCTTC
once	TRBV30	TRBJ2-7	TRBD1	CAWSEWTGTYEQYF	TGTGCCTGGAGCGAATGGACAGGGACTTACGAGCAGTACTTC
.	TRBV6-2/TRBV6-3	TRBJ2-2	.	CASSYSIQATGELFF	TGTGCCAGCAGTTACTCGATACAGGCCACCGGGGAGCTGTTTTTT
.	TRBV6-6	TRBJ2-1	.	CASSYPTLDEQFF	TGTGCCAGCAGTTACCCCACATTAGATGAGCAGTTCTTC
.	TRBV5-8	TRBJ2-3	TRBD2	CASSLAGAGVATDTQYF	TGTGCCAGCAGCTTGGCCGGGGCGGGGGTTGCCACAGATACGCAGTATTTT
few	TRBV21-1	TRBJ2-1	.	CASSKARRMDQRFF	TGTGCCAGCAGCAAAGCGCGAAGGATGGACCAAAGGTTCTTC